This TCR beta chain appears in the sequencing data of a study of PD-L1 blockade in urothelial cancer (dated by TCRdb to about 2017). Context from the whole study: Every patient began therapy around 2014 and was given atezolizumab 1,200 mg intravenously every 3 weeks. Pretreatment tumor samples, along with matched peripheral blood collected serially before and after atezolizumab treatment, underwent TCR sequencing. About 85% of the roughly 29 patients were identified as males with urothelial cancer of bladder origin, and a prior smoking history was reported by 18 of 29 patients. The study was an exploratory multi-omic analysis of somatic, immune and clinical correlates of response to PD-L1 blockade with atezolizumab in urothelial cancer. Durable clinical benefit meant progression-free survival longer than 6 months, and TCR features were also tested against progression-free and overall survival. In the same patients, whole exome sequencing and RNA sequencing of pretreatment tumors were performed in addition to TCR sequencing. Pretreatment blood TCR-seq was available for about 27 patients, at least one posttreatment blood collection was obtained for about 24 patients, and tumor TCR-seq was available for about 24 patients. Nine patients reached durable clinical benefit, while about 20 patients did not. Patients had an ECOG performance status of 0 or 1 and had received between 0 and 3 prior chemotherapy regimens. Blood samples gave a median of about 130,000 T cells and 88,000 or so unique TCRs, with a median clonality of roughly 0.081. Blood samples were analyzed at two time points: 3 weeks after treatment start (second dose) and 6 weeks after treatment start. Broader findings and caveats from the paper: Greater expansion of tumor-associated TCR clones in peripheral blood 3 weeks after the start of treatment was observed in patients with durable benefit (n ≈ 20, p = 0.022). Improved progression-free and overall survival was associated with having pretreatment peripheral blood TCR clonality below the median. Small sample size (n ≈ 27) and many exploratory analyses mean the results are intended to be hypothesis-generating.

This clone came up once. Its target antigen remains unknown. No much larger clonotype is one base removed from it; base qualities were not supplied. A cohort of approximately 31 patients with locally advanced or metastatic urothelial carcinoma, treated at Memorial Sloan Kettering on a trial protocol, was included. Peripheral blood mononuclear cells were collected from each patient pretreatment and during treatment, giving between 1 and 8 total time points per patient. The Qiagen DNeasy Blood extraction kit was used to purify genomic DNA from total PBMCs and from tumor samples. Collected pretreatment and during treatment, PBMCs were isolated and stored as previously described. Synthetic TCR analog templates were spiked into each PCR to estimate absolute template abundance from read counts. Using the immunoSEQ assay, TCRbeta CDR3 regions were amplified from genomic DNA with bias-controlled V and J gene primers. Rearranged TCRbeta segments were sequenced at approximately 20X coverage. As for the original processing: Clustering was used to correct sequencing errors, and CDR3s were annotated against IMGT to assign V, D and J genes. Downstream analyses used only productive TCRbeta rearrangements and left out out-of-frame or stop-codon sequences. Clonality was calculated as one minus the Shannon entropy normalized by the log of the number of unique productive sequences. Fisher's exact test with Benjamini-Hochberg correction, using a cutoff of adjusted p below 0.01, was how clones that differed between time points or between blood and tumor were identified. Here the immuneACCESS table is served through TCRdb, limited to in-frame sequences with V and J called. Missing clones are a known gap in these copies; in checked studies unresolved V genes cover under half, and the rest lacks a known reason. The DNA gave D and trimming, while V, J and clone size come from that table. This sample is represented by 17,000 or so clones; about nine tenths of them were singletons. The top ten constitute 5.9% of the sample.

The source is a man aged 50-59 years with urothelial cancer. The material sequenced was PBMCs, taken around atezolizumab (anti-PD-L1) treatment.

The CDR3 reads as follows: CSVESGNSYEQYF. The base sequence is TGCAGCGTTGAAAGCGGGAACTCCTACGAGCAGTACTTC. The sequence links TRBV29-1 to TRBJ2-7; the junction holds 7 bases that match TRBD2. Taken from the germline V gene, the CDR1 and CDR2 loops are SQVTM and ANQGSEA. CDR3 length: 13 amino acids, cysteine to phenylalanine. Of all the DNA, just the CDR3 is kept, 39 bases in frame from base 1. At the junction V is shortened by 2 bases and J by 0 bases; bases outside the gene matches: 1.